The T cell receptor beta chain described here comes from a study of shared clonotypes between healthy human individuals. Deep-level settings were used for running the assay. Libraries were prepared by immunoSEQ multiplex PCR; TCRdb keeps only in-frame clonotypes and omits some of them. The table has 750,000 to 1,000,000 clones, about 91% seen once. CD45RO negativity and positive selection for CCR7 defined naive CD8 cells, a population that excluded terminally differentiated effector memory CD45RA+ cells. Trimming took 0 bases from V and 7 from J; bases not matched to a gene: 6. Germline loops: CDR1 MGHRA, CDR2 YSYEKL. The CDR3 covers 15 residues.

Specimen: naive CD8+ T cells sorted from blood. The sequence was collected from a man aged 25 to 40 in good health. V usage is TRBV4-1 and J usage is TRBJ2-1; 7 bases agree with TRBD2. CDR3 bases: TGCGCCAGCAGCCAAGATCTTGAGGGAGGGAATGAGCAGTTCTTC. This gives the protein CASSQDLEGGNEQFF.